This T cell receptor beta chain was observed in a study of T cell repertoires in cytomegalovirus infection. As for the study in general: Selection of CMV epitopes for the study included recently identified HLA-C-restricted and well-studied HLA-B-restricted ones. A matching HLA type, together with CMV infection, was signaled by public TCR beta signatures.

Whole-study findings and limits: There were HLA-C-restricted CMV-specific TCR beta clonotypes dominating the ex vivo response. Pooled public TCR beta family frequency picked out CMV carriers with the relevant HLA.

About this clonotype itself: The antigen remains undetermined. The junction departs from germline at one end; a sequencing error may be responsible.

TCRdb re-derived calls from the reads in MiXCR, one entry per CDR3 protein. The table lists about 920,000 distinct CDR3 sequences, roughly 31% of them singletons. This CDR3 has 15 amino acids. Germline loops: CDR1 SGHVS, CDR2 FNYEAQ. The TCR was taken from a human donor in good health (CMV status not recorded). Some clones in this sample may be carry-over from other donors' samples. The chain employs TRBV7-6 and TRBJ2-3; D is uncertain. Sequencing was performed on cultured CD8+ T cells from PBMCs, taken from culture after CMV antigen stimulation. The CDR3 region is CVSSLIRRSTDTQYF. The CDR3 DNA is TGTGTCAGCAGCTTAATACGCCGTAGCACAGATACGCAGTATTTT.